These 17 T cell receptor beta chains share one sample of origin, sequenced in a study of cytomegalovirus exposure and HLA in healthy donors. Use of 60 Vbeta and 13 Jbeta primers characterized the PCR. Clones were read by immunoSEQ multiplex PCR, and TCRdb kept only the in-frame ones, dropping some. This sample has some 90,000 clones, with over 75% found just once. The sequenced sample consisted of PBMCs. The origin of the receptors is a man aged 25 to 40 in good health and CMV-seropositive.

This clone turned up a few times. The chain uses TRBV7-9 and TRBJ1-1; 9 bases map to TRBD1. Germline lookup yields CDR1 SEHNR and CDR2 FQNEAQ (reference sequence). The V gene end was trimmed by 4 bases and the J gene end by 4 bases; junction bases not matched to a gene: 7. The CDR3 spans 15 residues. This CDR3 reads CASSSQGARGTEAFF. In nucleotides, the CDR3 is TGTGCCAGCAGCTCACAGGGGGCGCGGGGCACTGAAGCTTTCTTT.

The V call is TRBV27, the J call TRBJ1-1, with D possibly being TRBD1 (6 bases). Germline-derived CDR1 and CDR2 are MNHEY and SMNVEV (reference sequence). The CDR3 is 19 amino acids. V lost 6 bases and J lost 3, with 29 bases in between. DNA for the CDR3: TGTGCCAGCAGAAACATGGTGGGGGACATCACCGTTCAGGACACTGAAGCTTTCTTT. As protein: CASRNMVGDITVQDTEAFF.

This chain uses TRBV4-3 with TRBJ2-6, with 9 positions matching TRBD1. The V and J ends lost 2 bases and 1 base, in that order; junction bases with no gene match: 6. Germline CDR1 and CDR2: LGHNA and YSLEER. The CDR3 sequence is 18 residues long. The CDR3 protein is CASSQKPGQGSGANVLTF. CDR3 sequence (DNA): TGCGCCAGCAGCCAAAAGCCGGGACAGGGATCTGGGGCCAACGTCCTGACTTTC.

This clone was observed a handful of times. The rearrangement joins TRBV19 to TRBJ1-5; D uncertain. Trimming pared 5 bases from V and 8 bases from J, leaving 13 bases between. This CDR3 contains 13 residues. Germline V gives CDR1 LNHDA, CDR2 SQIVND (reference sequence). The CDR3 region has the DNA TGTGCCAGTAGTGAAATTAGGAGGGAGCCCCAGCATTTT. Its translation is CASSEIRREPQHF.

The V call is TRBV4-1, the J call TRBJ2-3; 9 nucleotides agree with TRBD1. V lost 4 bases to trimming and J lost 6 bases; unmatched junction nucleotides: 14. CDR3 length: 17 amino acids. Germline assignment: CDR1 MGHRA and CDR2 YSYEKL. The CDR3 sequence: CASSPDRGGKGEDTQYF. The CDR3 DNA follows: TGCGCCAGCAGCCCTGACAGGGGGGGGAAAGGTGAGGATACGCAGTATTTT.

The chain combines TRBV27 with TRBJ2-1; D gene ambiguous. Germline V gene lookup returns CDR1 MNHEY and CDR2 SMNVEV (reference sequence). The CDR3 extends over 11 amino acids. V gave up 8 bases and J gave up 6 bases, with 8 bases separating them. The CDR3 DNA is TGTGCCAGCGGTAGTAGCAATGAGCAGTTCTTC. Translated: CASGSSNEQFF.

The table lists this clone with a few counts. The V call is TRBV4-3, the J call TRBJ2-7, with a tentative D call TRBD1 (7 bases). Trimming shortened V by 3 bases and J by 7 bases, and 16 bases separated the two germline ends. This CDR3 is 14 amino acids long. Germline CDR1 reads LGHNA; CDR2 reads YSLEER. CDR3 coding DNA: TGCGCCAGCAGCCATTCTGCGGGACAGTATGAGCAGTACTTC. Its protein product is CASSHSAGQYEQYF.

The chain has TRBV5-4 and TRBJ1-1; 8 nucleotides agree with TRBD1. Germline V CDR1 and CDR2: SGHNT, YYREEE (reference sequence). This CDR3 region has 14 residues. V trimming: 3 bases; J trimming: 6 bases; junction bases outside the gene matches: 7. As DNA, the CDR3 is TGTGCCAGCAGCTGGAGACAGGGGAGAGCTGAAGCTTTCTTT. Translated, it gives CASSWRQGRAEAFF.

The gene calls are TRBV6-5 and TRBJ1-2, with unresolved D. The V and J ends lost 2 bases and 5 bases respectively, with 12 bases between them. CDR1 is MNHEY and CDR2 is SVGAGI in the germline V gene. The CDR3 is 14 amino acids. As DNA, the CDR3 is TGTGCCAGCAGTTACGAGGGATCGGCGTATGGCTACACCTTC. Translating gives CASSYEGSAYGYTF.

This rearrangement joins TRBV7-8 to TRBJ1-2, with 10 bases fitting TRBD1. The junction had 14 bases not matched to a gene; V was cut back by 2 bases and J by 8 bases. Germline-derived CDR1 and CDR2 are SGHVS and FQNEAQ. The CDR3 covers 17 residues. Here the CDR3 DNA reads TGTGCCAGCAGCTTAAGTAGGGACAGGGGTTTCTTGGAGGGCTACACCTTC. Protein sequence: CASSLSRDRGFLEGYTF.

This clone was seen more than once but under ten times. The gene calls are TRBV7-2 and TRBJ1-1; 9 bases agree with TRBD1. The V segment lost 4 bases and the J segment 4 bases; nucleotides outside the gene matches: 1. CDR1 and CDR2 from the germline V gene are SGHTA and FQGNSA. The CDR3 loop spans 13 amino acids. The CDR3 bases are TGTGCCAGCAGCTGGGGACAGGGCACTGAAGCTTTCTTT. It is translated as CASSWGQGTEAFF.

The chain employs TRBV7-9 and TRBJ1-2; 8 bases line up with TRBD1. The CDR3 runs to 14 residues. Germline lookup yields CDR1 SEHNR and CDR2 FQNEAQ (reference sequence). Losses at the gene ends were 5 bases for V and 4 bases for J; bases not matched to a gene: 6. The CDR3 loop reads CASSLRQGTYGYTF. DNA for the CDR3: TGTGCCAGCAGCCTCAGACAGGGGACCTATGGCTACACCTTC.

This chain connects TRBV2 to TRBJ1-2; 8 positions agree with TRBD1. J gave up 2 bases and V 6 bases, and 5 bases lay outside the gene matches. CDR3 length equals 14 residues. CDR1 and CDR2 from the germline V gene are SNHLY and FYNNEI. In DNA form, the CDR3 reads TGTGCCAGCAGCGACCAGGGGGCGAACTATGGCTACACCTTC. It translates to CASSDQGANYGYTF.

This clone was counted a single time. The chain carries TRBV5-1 and TRBJ2-7; a possible D gene is TRBD2 (5 bases). The ends were cut back, 0 bases at V and 2 bases at J, with 6 bases in the middle. Germline V gene data show CDR1 as SGHRS and CDR2 as YFSETQ. CDR3 size: 13 residues. CDR3 protein: CASSLGLTYEQYF. DNA for the CDR3: TGCGCCAGCAGCTTGGGACTAACCTACGAGCAGTACTTC.

The chain carries TRBV5-1 and TRBJ1-4; TRBD1 might be the D (6 bases). This CDR3 is 15 amino acids long. Germline CDR1 is SGHRS and CDR2 is YFSETQ. The V end lost 0 bases, the J end lost 5 bases, and 11 bases lay between the germline ends. This CDR3 reads CASSLVGQGNEKLFF. CDR3 bases: TGCGCCAGCAGCTTGGTGGGGCAGGGGAATGAAAAACTGTTTTTT.

The chain has TRBV15 and TRBJ1-5; 7 nucleotides line up with TRBD1. CDR1 and CDR2 (germline): LNHNV, YYDKDF (reference sequence). The junction had 6 bases not matched to a gene; V was cut back by 3 bases and J by 4 bases. The CDR3 covers 15 residues. The CDR3 loop is CATSSPDRANQPQHF. The CDR3, as DNA: TGTGCCACCAGCAGTCCCGACAGGGCGAATCAGCCCCAGCATTTT.

V usage is TRBV19 and J usage is TRBJ2-1; maybe TRBD2 (6 bases). CDR1 is LNHDA and CDR2 is SQIVND in the germline V gene (reference sequence). V lost 7 bases and J 4 bases, leaving 17 bases between the germline ends. This CDR3 is 15 amino acids long. Here the CDR3 reads CASTDLGSGYNEQFF. CDR3 sequence (DNA): TGTGCCAGTACCGATCTGGGGAGCGGGTACAATGAGCAGTTCTTC. The complete variable domain, with remaining parts taken from reference TRBV19 and TRBJ2-1, reads DGGITQSPKYLFRKEGQNVTLSCEQNLNHDAMYWYRQDPGQGLRLIYYSQIVNDFQKGDIAEGYSVSREKKESFPLTVTSAQKNPTAFYLCASTDLGSGYNEQFFGPGTRLTVL.